This TCR beta chain was identified during a study of T cell responses to AZD1222 COVID-19 vaccine. Trimming removed 0 bases from V and 10 bases from J; junction bases left unmatched: 6. The CDR3 consists of 15 residues. Germline V lookup: CDR1 SGHTS, CDR2 YDEGEE. TCRdb keeps only in-frame clones here, not all; method: immunoSEQ multiplex PCR. The sample lists about 150,000 clones; approximately 94% were seen once. Sequenced material: peripheral blood, taken on day 0 of AZD1222 vaccination. The V call is TRBV5-8, the J call TRBJ1-6; 8 bases match TRBD1. The TCR originated in an adult in good health. CDR3 loop: CASSLAGQGRSPLHF. The CDR3 DNA sequence: TGTGCCAGCAGCTTGGCAGGACAGGGCCGGTCACCCCTCCACTTT. The variable domain in full, with the rest retrieved from reference TRBV5-8 and TRBJ1-6, is EAGVTQSPTHLIKTRGQQATLRCSPISGHTSVYWYQQALGLGLQFLLWYDEGEERNRGNFPPRFSGRQFPNYSSELNVNALELEDSALYLCASSLAGQGRSPLHFGNGTRLTVT.